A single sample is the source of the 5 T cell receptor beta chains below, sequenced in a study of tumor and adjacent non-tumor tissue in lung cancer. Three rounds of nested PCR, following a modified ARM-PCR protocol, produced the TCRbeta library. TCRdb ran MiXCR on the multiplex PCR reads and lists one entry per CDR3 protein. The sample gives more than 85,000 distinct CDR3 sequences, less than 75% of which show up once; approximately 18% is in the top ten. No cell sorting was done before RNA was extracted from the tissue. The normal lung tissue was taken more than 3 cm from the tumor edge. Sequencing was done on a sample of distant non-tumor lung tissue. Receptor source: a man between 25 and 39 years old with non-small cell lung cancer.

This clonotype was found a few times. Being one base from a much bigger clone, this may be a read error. CDR3 loop: CASSREPGWKTQYF. DNA for the CDR3: TGCGCCAGCAGCCGAGAGCCAGGATGGAAGACCCAGTACTTC. The J gene is TRBJ2-5, the V gene TRBV4-1; D remains ambiguous. CDR1 and CDR2 from the germline V gene are MGHRA and YSYEKL. The CDR3 runs to 14 residues. The ends were cut back, 4 bases at V and 6 bases at J, with 15 bases in the middle.

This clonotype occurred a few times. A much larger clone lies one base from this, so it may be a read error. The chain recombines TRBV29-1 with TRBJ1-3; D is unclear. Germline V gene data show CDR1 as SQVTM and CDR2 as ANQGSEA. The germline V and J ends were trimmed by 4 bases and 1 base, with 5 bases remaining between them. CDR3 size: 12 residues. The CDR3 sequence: CSVVTSGNTIYF. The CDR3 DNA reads TGCAGCGTTGTGACATCTGGAAACACCATATATTTT.

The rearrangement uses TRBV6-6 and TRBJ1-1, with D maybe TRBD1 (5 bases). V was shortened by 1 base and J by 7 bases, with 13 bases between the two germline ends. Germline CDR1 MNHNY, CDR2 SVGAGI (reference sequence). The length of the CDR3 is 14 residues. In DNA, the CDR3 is TGTGCCAGCAGTTACTTGGTAGGGGTCTTTGAAGCTTTCTTT. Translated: CASSYLVGVFEAFF.

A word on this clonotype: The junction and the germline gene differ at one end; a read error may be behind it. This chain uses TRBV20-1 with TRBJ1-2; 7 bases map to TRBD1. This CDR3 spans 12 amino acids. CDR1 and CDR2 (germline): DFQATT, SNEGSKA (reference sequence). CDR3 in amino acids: CSTGQRYYDYTF. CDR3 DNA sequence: TGCAGTACGGGACAGAGATACTATGACTACACCTTC.

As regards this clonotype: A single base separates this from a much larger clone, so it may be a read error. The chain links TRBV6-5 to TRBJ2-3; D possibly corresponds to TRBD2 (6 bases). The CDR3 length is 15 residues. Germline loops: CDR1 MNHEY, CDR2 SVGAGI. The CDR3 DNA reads TGTGCTACCATAAGACGGGGGTCGGGCACAGATGCGCAGTATTTT. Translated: CATIRRGSGTDAQYF.